Below, one TCR beta chain is given with its context. Its antigen is not known. This specimen comes from a study of early T cells in non-severe SARS-CoV-2 infection. Study as a whole: The sequenced material was bulk RNA from unsorted whole blood, and its chains were unpaired. The study's findings and limits: VDJdb matching skewed toward anti-spike CD8 responses, missing private and CD4 specificities.

V lost 0 bases and J lost 3; bases outside the gene matches: 8. CDR3 length: 16 amino acids. The germline CDR1 and CDR2 sequences are DFQATT and SNEGSKA (reference sequence). The TCR library protocol was used to attach unique molecular identifiers. These identifiers were attached to individual cDNA molecules. TCRdb re-called the 5' RACE reads through MiXCR, storing one row per CDR3 protein. The table records roughly 70,000 distinct CDR3 sequences, under 15% of them present only once. The chain combines TRBV20-1 with TRBJ2-1; TRBD2 agrees at 7 bases. This clonotype was sampled from an adult who was a healthcare worker with PCR-confirmed SARS-CoV-2 infection or an uninfected control (not recorded which). Sequencing was performed on whole blood. DNA of the CDR3: TGCAGTGCTAGAGATAAGCTAGCGGACCTCTACAATGAGCAGTTCTTC. Encoded protein: CSARDKLADLYNEQFF.